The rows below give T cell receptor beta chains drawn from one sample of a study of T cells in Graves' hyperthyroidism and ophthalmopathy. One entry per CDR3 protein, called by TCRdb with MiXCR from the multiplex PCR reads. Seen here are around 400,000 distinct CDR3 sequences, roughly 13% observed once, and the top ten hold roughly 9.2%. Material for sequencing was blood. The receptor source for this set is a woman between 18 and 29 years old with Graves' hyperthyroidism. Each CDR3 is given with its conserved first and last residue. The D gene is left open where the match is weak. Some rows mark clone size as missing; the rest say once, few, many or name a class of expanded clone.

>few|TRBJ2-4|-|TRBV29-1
CSVGSNGGKNIQYF
TGCAGCGTAGGGTCGAATGGGGGCAAAAACATTCAGTACTTC
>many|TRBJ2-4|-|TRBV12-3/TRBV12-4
CASGPLRNIQYF
TGTGCCAGCGGACCCCTACGTAACATTCAGTACTTC
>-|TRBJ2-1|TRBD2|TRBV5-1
CASSSTILAGNSNEQFF
TGCGCCAGCAGCTCAACTATACTAGCGGGAAACTCCAATGAGCAGTTCTTC
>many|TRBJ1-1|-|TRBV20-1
CSARSAETVGGSTEAFF
TGCAGTGCTAGATCGGCCGAGACAGTGGGGGGGTCCACTGAAGCTTTCTTT
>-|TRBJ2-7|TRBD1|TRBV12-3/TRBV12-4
CASRDSIYPEQYF
TGTGCCAGTCGGGACAGTATCTACCCAGAGCAGTACTTC
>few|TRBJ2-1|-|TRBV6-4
CASSDSFGGYNEQFF
TGTGCCAGCAGTGACTCGTTCGGAGGGTACAATGAGCAGTTCTTC
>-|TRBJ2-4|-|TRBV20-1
CSARVTGPGYIQYF
TGCAGTGCTAGAGTAACGGGCCCCGGGTACATTCAGTACTTC
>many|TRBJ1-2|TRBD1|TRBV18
CASSLGTGGLYGYTF
TGTGCCAGCTCACTTGGGACAGGAGGGCTCTATGGCTACACCTTC
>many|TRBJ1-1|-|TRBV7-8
CASSLVPDGFGTEAFF
TGTGCCAGCAGCTTAGTTCCGGACGGGTTTGGCACTGAAGCTTTCTTT
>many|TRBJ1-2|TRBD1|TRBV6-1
CASSVGTAYGYTF
TGTGCCAGCAGTGTAGGGACAGCCTATGGCTACACCTTC
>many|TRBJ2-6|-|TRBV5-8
CASTSRQRLSGANVLTF
TGTGCCAGCACCTCCCGGCAGCGCCTTTCTGGGGCCAACGTCCTGACTTTC
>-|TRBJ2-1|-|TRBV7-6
CASSLDGASRNEQFF
TGTGCCAGCAGCTTAGATGGGGCCTCCCGCAATGAGCAGTTCTTC
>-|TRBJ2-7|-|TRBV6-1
CASSKQGIRPSYEQYF
TGTGCCAGCAGTAAACAGGGAATCCGTCCTTCCTACGAGCAGTACTTC
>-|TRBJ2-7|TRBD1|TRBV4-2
CASSQSVGQGAGEQYF
TGTGCCAGCAGCCAAAGCGTGGGGCAGGGGGCGGGCGAGCAGTACTTC
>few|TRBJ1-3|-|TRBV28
CASSPSVIGTIYF
TGTGCCAGCAGTCCTTCGGTTATTGGCACCATATATTTT
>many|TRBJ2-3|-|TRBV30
CAMGVGTDTQYF
TGTGCGATGGGGGTGGGCACAGATACGCAGTATTTT
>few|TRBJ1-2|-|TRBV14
CASSQDGGFGYTF
TGTGCCAGCAGCCAAGATGGAGGGTTTGGCTACACCTTC
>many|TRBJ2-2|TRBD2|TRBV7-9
CASSFILAGATGELFF
TGTGCCAGCAGCTTCATACTAGCGGGAGCCACCGGGGAGCTGTTTTTT
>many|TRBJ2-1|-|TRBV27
CASSLGRRSSYNEQFF
TGTGCCAGCAGTTTAGGGCGTCGGAGCTCCTACAATGAGCAGTTCTTC
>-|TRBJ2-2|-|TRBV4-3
CASSQEGGHPGELFF
TGCGCCAGCAGCCAAGAAGGGGGACATCCCGGGGAGCTGTTTTTT
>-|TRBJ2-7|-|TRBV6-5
CASSYRDGTYEQYF
TGTGCCAGCAGTTACAGGGACGGGACCTACGAGCAGTACTTC
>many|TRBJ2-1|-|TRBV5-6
CASSLRGISYNEQFF
TGTGCCAGCAGCTTGCGGGGGATCTCCTACAATGAGCAGTTCTTC
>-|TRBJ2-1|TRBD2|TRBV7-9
CASSLLAGVGEQFF
TGTGCCAGCAGCTTACTAGCGGGGGTTGGTGAGCAGTTCTTC
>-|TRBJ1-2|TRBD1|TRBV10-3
CAIREGQALGDTF
TGTGCCATCAGGGAAGGACAGGCCTTGGGCGACACCTTC
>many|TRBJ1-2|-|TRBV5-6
CASSLSFVGKGYTF
TGTGCCAGCAGCTTGAGTTTCGTGGGGAAGGGCTACACCTTC
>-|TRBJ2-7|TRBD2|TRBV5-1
CASSVRGGAYEQYF
TGCGCCAGCAGCGTTCGGGGGGGAGCCTACGAGCAGTACTTC
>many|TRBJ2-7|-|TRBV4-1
CASSQGFAYEQYF
TGCGCCAGCAGCCAAGGATTCGCCTACGAGCAGTACTTC
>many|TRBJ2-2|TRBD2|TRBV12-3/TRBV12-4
CASSSTSGGSGTGELFF
TGTGCCAGCAGTTCGACTAGCGGGGGGTCGGGCACCGGGGAGCTGTTTTTT
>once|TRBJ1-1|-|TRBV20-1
CSARRLGPEAFF
TGCAGTGCTAGGCGGTTGGGGCCTGAAGCTTTCTTT
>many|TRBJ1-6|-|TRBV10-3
CAISGAKGDNSPLHF
TGTGCCATCAGTGGGGCCAAAGGGGACAATTCACCCCTCCACTTT
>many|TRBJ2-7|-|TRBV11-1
CASSSYRIQGHEQYF
TGTGCCAGCAGTTCGTACCGAATTCAGGGGCACGAGCAGTACTTC
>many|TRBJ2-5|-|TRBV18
CASSPGPVVQETQYF
TGTGCCAGCTCACCAGGGCCGGTCGTCCAAGAGACCCAGTACTTC
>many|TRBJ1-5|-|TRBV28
CASSLPLSNQPQHF
TGTGCCAGCAGTTTACCCCTGAGCAATCAGCCCCAGCATTTT
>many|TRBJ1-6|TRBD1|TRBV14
CASSHMPGQGNSPLHF
TGTGCCAGCAGCCACATGCCAGGACAGGGAAATTCACCCCTCCACTTT
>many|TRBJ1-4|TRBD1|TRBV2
CASSEDRGPNEKLFF
TGTGCCAGCAGTGAGGACAGGGGACCGAATGAAAAACTGTTTTTT
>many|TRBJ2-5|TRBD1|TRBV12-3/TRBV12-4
CASSLPDRLETQYF
TGTGCCAGCAGTTTACCGGACAGGTTAGAGACCCAGTACTTC
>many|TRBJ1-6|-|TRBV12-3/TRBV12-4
CASSFYEGGSPLHF
TGTGCCAGCAGTTTTTACGAGGGCGGTTCACCCCTCCACTTT
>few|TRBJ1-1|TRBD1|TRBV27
CASSSPSRDRGTEAFF
TGTGCCAGCAGCTCCCCCTCCCGGGACAGGGGCACTGAAGCTTTCTTT
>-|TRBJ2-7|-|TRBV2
CASSEDPREYEQYF
TGTGCCAGCAGTGAAGACCCCAGGGAATACGAGCAGTACTTC
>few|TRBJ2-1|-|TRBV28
CASSLGRRVQFF
TGTGCCAGCAGTTTAGGTCGTAGGGTGCAGTTCTTC
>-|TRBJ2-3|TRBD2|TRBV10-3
CAISEGTRGADTQYF
TGTGCCATCAGTGAAGGGACTAGGGGCGCAGATACGCAGTATTTT
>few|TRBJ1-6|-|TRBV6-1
CASEVSGGSYNSPLHF
TGTGCCAGCGAGGTTTCGGGGGGGTCCTATAATTCACCCCTCCACTTT
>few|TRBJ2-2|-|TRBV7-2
CASSFFRDSLNAGELFF
TGTGCCAGCAGCTTTTTTCGAGACTCCCTCAACGCCGGGGAGCTGTTTTTT
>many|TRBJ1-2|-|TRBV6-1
CATIAAELGQDYGYTF
TGTGCCACGATCGCCGCCGAATTGGGACAAGACTATGGCTACACCTTC
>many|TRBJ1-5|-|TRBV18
CASSSGTERQPQHF
TGTGCCAGCTCGAGCGGGACGGAGAGGCAGCCCCAGCATTTT
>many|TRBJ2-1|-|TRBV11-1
CASSLFRPASYNEQFF
TGTGCCAGCAGCTTATTCCGGCCCGCATCCTACAATGAGCAGTTCTTC
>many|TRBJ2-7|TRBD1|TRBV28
CASSHSGTGNREQYF
TGTGCCAGCAGCCACTCCGGGACAGGGAATCGCGAGCAGTACTTC
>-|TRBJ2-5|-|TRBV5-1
CASSAGAGQETQYF
TGCGCCAGCAGCGCGGGGGCCGGACAAGAGACCCAGTACTTC
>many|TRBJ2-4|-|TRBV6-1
CASSPQTVILAKNIQYF
TGTGCCAGCAGTCCCCAGACAGTTATCCTAGCCAAAAACATTCAGTACTTC
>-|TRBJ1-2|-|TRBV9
CASSPANGGYGYTF
TGTGCCAGCAGCCCCGCTAACGGGGGCTATGGCTACACCTTC
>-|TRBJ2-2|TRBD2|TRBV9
CASSGLGGDLPAGELFF
TGTGCCAGCTCCGGTCTGGGGGGGGACCTCCCCGCCGGGGAGCTGTTTTTT
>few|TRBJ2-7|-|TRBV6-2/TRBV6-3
CASGEASYEQYF
TGTGCCAGCGGGGAGGCCTCCTACGAGCAGTACTTC
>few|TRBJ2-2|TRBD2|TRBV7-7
CAIGGSSDKYTGELFF
TGTGCAATCGGGGGGTCGTCGGACAAGTACACCGGGGAGCTGTTTTTT
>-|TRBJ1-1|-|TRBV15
CATSSVDRTSNTEAFF
TGTGCCACCAGCAGTGTTGACAGGACATCGAACACTGAAGCTTTCTTT
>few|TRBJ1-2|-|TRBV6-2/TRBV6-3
CASSKTGTIGYTF
TGTGCCAGCAGTAAGACCGGCACTATCGGCTACACCTTC
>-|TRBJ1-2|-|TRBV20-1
CSARHSFNYGYTF
TGCAGTGCTAGGCACAGCTTTAACTATGGCTACACCTTC
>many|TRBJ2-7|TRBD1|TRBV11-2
CASSSGTGGYEQYF
TGTGCCAGCAGCTCAGGGACAGGGGGATACGAGCAGTACTTC
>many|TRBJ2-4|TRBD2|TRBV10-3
CAISADGTSGHPKNIQYF
TGTGCCATCAGTGCCGATGGGACTAGCGGCCACCCAAAAAACATTCAGTACTTC
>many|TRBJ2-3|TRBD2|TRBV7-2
CASSLAPSGSVEYF
TGTGCCAGCAGCTTAGCCCCTAGCGGGAGTGTGGAGTATTTT